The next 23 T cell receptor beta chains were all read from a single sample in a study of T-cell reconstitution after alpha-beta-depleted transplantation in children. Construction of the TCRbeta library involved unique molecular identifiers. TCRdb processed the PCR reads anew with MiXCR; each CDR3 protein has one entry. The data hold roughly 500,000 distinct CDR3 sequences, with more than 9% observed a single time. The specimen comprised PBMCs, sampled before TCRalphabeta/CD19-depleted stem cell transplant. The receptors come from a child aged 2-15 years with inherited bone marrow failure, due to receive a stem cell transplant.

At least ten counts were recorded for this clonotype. CDR3 loop: CSASPGLAGALSQYF. CDR3 sequence (DNA): TGCAGTGCTAGTCCGGGACTAGCGGGAGCCCTCTCCCAGTACTTC. V usage is TRBV20-1 and J usage is TRBJ2-5; 14 nucleotides align to TRBD2. Losses at the gene ends were 3 bases for V and 9 bases for J; bases not matched to a gene: 9. Germline V gene sequence: CDR1 DFQATT, CDR2 SNEGSKA (reference sequence). This CDR3 has 15 residues.

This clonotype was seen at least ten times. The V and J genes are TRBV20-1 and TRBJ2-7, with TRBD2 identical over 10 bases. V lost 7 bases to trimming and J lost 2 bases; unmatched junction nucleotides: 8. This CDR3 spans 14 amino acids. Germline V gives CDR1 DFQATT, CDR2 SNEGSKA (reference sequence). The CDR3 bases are TGCAGTGGAACATTACTAGCGGGAACCTACGAGCAGTACTTC. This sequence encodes CSGTLLAGTYEQYF.

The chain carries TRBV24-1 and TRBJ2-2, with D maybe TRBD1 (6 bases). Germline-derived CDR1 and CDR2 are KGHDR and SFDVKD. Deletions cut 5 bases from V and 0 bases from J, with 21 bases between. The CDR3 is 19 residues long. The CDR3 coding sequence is TGTGCCACCAGTGTCTTACCTGGGACACAGTTCGCGAACACCGGGGAGCTGTTTTTT. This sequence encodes CATSVLPGTQFANTGELFF.

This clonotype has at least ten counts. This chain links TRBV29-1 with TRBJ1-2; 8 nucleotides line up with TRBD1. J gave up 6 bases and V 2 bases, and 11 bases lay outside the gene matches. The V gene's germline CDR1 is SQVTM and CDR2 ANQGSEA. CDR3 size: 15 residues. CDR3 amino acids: CSVERGVRTGNGYTF. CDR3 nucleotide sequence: TGCAGCGTTGAAAGGGGGGTCCGGACAGGGAATGGCTACACCTTC. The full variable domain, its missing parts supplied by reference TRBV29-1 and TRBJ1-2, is SAVISQKPSRDICQRGTSLTIQCQVDSQVTMMFWYRQQPGQSLTLIATANQGSEATYESGFVIDKFPISRPNLTFSTLTVSNMSPEDSSIYLCSVERGVRTGNGYTFGSGTRLTVV.

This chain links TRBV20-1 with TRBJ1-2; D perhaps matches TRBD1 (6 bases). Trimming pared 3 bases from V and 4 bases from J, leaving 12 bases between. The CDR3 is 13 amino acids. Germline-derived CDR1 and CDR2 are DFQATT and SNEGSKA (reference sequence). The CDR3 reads CSARSGTPYGYTF. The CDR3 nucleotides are TGCAGTGCTAGGTCCGGGACACCCTATGGCTACACCTTC.

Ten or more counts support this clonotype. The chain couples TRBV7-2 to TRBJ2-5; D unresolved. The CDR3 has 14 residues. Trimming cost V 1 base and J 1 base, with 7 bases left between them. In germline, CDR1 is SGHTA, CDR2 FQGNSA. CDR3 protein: CASSLETFQETQYF. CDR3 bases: TGTGCCAGCAGCTTAGAGACCTTCCAAGAGACCCAGTACTTC.

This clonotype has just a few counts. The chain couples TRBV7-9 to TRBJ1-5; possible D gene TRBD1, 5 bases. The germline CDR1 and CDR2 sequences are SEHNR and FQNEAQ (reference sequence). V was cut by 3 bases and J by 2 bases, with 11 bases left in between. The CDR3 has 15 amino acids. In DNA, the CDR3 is TGTGCCAGCAGCTTGATCTCGGGGGGCAATCAGCCCCAGCATTTT. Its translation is CASSLISGGNQPQHF.

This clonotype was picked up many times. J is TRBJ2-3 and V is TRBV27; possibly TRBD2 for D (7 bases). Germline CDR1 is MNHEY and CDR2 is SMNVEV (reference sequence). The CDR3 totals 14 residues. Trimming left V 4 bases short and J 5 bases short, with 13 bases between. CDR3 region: CASSYGGLGDTQYF. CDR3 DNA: TGTGCCAGCAGTTACGGGGGGCTGGGAGATACGCAGTATTTT.

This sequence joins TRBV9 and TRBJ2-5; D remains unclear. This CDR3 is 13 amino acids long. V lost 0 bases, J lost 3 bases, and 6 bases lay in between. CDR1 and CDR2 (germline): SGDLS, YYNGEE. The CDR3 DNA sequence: TGTGCCAGCAGCGTAGAAGGAAAAGAGACCCAGTACTTC. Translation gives CASSVEGKETQYF.

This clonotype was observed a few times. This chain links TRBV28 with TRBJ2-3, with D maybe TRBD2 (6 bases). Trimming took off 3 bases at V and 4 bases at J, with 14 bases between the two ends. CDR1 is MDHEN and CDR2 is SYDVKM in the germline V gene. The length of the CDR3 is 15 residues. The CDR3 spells CASSFRGIAADTQYF. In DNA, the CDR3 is TGTGCCAGCAGTTTCCGCGGGATCGCGGCAGATACGCAGTATTTT.

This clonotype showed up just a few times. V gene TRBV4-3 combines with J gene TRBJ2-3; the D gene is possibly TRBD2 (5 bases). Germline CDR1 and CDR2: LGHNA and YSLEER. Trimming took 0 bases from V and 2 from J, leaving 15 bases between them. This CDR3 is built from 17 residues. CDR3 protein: CASSQDEGLLSTDTQYF. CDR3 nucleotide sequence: TGCGCCAGCAGCCAAGATGAGGGTCTACTATCCACAGATACGCAGTATTTT.

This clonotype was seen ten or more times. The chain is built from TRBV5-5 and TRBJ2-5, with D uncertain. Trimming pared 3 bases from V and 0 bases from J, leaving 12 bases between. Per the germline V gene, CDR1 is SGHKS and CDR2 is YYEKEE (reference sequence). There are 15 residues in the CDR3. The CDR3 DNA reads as TGTGCCAGCAGCTCTCATACTGAGTACCAAGAGACCCAGTACTTC. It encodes CASSSHTEYQETQYF. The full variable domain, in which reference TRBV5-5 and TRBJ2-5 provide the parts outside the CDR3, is DAGVTQSPTHLIKTRGQQVTLRCSPISGHKSVSWYQQVLGQGPQFIFQYYEKEERGRGNFPDRFSARQFPNYSSELNVNALLLGDSALYLCASSSHTEYQETQYFGPGTRLLVL.

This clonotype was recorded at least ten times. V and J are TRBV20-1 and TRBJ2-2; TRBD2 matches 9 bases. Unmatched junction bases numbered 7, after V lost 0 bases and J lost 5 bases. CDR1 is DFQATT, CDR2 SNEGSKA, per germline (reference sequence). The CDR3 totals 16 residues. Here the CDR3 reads CSARDLGTSRTGELFF. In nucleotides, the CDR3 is TGCAGTGCTAGAGATTTGGGGACTAGCCGTACCGGGGAGCTGTTTTTT.

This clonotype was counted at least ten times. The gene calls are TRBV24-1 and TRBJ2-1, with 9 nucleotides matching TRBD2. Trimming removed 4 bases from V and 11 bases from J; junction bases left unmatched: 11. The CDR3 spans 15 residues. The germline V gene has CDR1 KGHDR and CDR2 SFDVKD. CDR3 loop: CATSDAGTSLSQQFF. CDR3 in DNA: TGTGCCACCAGTGACGCAGGGACTAGCCTTTCTCAGCAGTTCTTC.

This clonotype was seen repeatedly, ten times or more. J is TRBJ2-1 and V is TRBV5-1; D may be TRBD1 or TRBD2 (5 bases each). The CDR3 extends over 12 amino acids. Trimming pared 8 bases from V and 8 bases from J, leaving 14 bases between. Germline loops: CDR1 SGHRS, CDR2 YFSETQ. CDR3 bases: TGCGCCAGGGGACCTGGGTTTTATGAGCAGTTCTTC. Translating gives CARGPGFYEQFF.

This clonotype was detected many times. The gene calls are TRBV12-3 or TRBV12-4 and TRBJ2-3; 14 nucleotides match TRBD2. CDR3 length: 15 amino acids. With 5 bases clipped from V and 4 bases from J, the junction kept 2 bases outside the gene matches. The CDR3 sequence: CASSTGLAGADTQYF. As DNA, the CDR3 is TGTGCCAGCAGTACGGGACTAGCGGGAGCAGATACGCAGTATTTT.

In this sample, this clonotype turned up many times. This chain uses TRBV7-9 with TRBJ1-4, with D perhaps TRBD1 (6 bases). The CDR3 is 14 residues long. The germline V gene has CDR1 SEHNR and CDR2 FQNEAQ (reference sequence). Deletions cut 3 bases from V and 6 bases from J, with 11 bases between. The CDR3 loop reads CASSFYRDDEKLFF. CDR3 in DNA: TGTGCCAGCAGCTTCTACAGGGACGATGAAAAACTGTTTTTT.

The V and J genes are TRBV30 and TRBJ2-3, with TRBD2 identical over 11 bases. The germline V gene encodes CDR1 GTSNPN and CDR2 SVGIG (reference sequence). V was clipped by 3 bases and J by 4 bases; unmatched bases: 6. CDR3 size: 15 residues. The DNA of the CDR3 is TGTGCCTGGAGCCCTATAGCGGGAGGGGCAGATACGCAGTATTTT. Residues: CAWSPIAGGADTQYF.

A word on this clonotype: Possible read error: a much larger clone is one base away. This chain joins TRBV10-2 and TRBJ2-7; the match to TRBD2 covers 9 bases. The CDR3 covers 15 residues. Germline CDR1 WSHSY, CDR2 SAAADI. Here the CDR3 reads CASSEWREGRYEHYF. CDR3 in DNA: TGCGCCAGCAGTGAATGGCGGGAGGGCCGTTACGAGCATTACTTC.

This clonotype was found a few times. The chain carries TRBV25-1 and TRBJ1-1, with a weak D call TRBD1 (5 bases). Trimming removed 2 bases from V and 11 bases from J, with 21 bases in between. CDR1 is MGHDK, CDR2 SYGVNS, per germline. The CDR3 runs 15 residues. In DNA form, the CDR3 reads TGTGCCAGCAGTGAAACATGGGGACGGTGGGAGCATGCTTTCTTT. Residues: CASSETWGRWEHAFF.

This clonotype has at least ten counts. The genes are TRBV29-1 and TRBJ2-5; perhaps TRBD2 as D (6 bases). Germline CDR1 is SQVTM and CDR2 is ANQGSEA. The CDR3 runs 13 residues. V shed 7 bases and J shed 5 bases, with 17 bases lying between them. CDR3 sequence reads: CSALRDFGETQYF. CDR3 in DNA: TGCAGCGCACTCCGGGACTTTGGGGAGACCCAGTACTTC.

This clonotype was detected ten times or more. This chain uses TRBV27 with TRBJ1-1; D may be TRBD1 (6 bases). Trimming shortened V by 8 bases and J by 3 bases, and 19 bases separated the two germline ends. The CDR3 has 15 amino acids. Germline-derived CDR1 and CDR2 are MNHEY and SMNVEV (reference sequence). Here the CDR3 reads CASGPGGGWYTEAFF. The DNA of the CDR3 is TGTGCCAGCGGCCCGGGGGGGGGCTGGTACACTGAAGCTTTCTTT.

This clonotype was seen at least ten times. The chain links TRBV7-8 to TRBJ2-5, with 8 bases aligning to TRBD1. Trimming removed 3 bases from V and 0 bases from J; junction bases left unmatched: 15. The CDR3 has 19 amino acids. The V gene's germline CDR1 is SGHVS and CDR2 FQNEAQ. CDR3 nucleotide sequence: TGTGCCAGCAGCTTCCGGGCAGGGGGCGGGTTCAGAAACCAAGAGACCCAGTACTTC. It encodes CASSFRAGGGFRNQETQYF.